This TCR beta chain is drawn from a study of breast tumors, draining lymph nodes, adjacent tissues. This CDR3 is built from 15 residues. Trimming took off 6 bases at V and 5 bases at J, with 19 bases between the two ends. Comment on this clonotype: The antigen is unknown.

Breast cancer patients provided tissue from their axillary draining lymph nodes. General observations from the study: That most tumor T cells come from lymph nodes remained unproven. Luminal-like breast cancer showed significantly greater tumor-nontumor repertoire similarity than basal-like breast cancer did.

From the multiplex PCR reads, TCRdb called clonotypes with MiXCR, one entry per CDR3 protein. The sample has around 190,000 distinct CDR3 sequences, 30% to 35% seen once. The specimen sequenced was axillary lymph node tissue. This chain uses TRBV12-3 or TRBV12-4 with TRBJ1-1, with a possible D match to TRBD1 (5 bases). The sequence was collected from a female donor with breast cancer. Some clones in this sample may be carry-over from other donors' samples. In nucleotides, the CDR3 is TGTGCCAGCAGGCCGACCGGGACGCTCGGGACTGAAGCTTTCTTT. Its translation is CASRPTGTLGTEAFF.